This record looks at one T cell receptor beta chain sequence and its context. What it recognizes is unknown. At one end the junction does not follow the germline gene, possibly because of a read error. The sample is drawn from a study of blood T cells in healthy people across ages. Study-wide points: Diversity of TCR beta per million T cells declined in a roughly linear way with age. Since the PBMCs were unsorted, naive and antigen-experienced cells could not be conclusively compared.

Isolated per sample were at least 6.5 million PBMCs. Primers used in a second PCR of about 6 to 11 cycles were a sample-barcoded 5' primer and a J-beta primer mix. From the 5' RACE reads, TCRdb called clonotypes with MiXCR, one entry per CDR3 protein. Among about 1 million distinct CDR3 sequences listed, 35% to 55% were seen once. CDR1 LGHNA and CDR2 YNFKEQ come from the germline V gene. This CDR3 is 17 amino acids long. V usage is TRBV4-2 and J usage is TRBJ2-7; 11 positions agree with TRBD2. The J call is in doubt because the DNA end fits TRBJ2-5 better. The sequence came from a woman aged 60-75 years in good health. The specimen was blood. The CDR3 protein is CASSQYGTSGLQGTQYF. The CDR3 region has the DNA TGTGCCAGCAGCCAATACGGGACTAGCGGACTCCAAGGGACCCAGTACTTC.